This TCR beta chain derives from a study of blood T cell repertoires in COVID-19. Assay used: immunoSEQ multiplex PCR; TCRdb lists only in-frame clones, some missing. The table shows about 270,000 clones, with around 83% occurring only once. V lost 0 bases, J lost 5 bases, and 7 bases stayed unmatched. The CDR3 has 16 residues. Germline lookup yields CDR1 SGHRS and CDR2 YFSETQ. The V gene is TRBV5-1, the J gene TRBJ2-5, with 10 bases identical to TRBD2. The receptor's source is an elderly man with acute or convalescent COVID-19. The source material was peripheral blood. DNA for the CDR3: TGCGCCAGCAGCTTGGAGCCAGCGGGAGGGGGGGAGACCCAGTACTTC. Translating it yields CASSLEPAGGGETQYF.